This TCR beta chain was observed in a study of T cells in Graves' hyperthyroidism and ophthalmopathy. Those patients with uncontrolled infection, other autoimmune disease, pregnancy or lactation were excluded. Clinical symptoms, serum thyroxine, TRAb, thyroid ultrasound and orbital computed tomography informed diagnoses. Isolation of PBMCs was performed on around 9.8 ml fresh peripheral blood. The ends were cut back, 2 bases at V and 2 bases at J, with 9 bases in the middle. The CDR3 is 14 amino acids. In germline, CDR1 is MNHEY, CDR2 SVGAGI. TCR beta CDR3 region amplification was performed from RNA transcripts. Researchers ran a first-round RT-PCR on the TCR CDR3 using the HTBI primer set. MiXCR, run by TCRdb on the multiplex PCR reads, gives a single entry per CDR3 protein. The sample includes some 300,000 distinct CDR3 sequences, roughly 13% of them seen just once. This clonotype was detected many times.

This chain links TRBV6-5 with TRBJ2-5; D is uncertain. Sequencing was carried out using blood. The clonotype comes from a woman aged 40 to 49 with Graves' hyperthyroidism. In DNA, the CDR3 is TGTGCCAGCAGTTACGTCCAGAGTCAAGAGACCCAGTACTTC. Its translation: CASSYVQSQETQYF.